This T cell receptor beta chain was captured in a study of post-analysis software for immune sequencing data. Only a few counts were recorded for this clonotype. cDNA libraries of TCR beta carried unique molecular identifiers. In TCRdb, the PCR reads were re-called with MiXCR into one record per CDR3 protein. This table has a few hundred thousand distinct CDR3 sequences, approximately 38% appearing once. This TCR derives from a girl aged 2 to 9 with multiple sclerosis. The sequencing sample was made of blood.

CDR3 sequence reads: CSHRVSGYGYTF. CDR3 coding DNA: TGCAGCCACAGGGTCTCGGGCTATGGCTACACCTTC. This chain links TRBV29-1 with TRBJ1-2; D perhaps matches TRBD1 (6 bases). The CDR3 sequence is 12 residues long. Germline V gene lookup returns CDR1 SQVTM and CDR2 ANQGSEA. The V and J ends lost 8 bases and 4 bases respectively, with 14 bases between them.